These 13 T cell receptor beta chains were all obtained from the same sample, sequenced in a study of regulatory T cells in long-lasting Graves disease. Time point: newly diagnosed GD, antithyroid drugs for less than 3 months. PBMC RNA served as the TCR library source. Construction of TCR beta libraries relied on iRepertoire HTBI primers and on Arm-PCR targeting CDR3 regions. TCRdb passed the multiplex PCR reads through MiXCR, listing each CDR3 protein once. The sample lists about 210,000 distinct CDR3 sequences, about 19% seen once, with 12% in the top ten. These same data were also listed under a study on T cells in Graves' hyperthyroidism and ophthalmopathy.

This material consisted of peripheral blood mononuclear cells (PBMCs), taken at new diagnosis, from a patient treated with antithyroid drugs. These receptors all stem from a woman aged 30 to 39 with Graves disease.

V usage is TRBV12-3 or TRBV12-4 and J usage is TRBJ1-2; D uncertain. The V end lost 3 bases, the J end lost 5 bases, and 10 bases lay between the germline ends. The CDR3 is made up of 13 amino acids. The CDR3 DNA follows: TGTGCCAGCAGTTTGAGGTGGTCTTATGGCTACACCTTC. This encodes CASSLRWSYGYTF.

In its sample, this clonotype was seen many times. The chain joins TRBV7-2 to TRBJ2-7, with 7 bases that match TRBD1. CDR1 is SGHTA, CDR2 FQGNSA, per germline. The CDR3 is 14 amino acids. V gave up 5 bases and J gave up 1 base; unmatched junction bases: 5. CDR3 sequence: CASSDLTGSYEQYF. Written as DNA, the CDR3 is TGTGCCAGCAGCGACCTGACAGGGTCCTACGAGCAGTACTTC.

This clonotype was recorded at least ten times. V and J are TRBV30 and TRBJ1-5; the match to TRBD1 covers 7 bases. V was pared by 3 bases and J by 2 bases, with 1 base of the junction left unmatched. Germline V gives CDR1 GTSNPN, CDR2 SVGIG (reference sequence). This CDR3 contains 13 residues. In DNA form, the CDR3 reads TGTGCCTGGAGCGGACAGGGCAATCAGCCCCAGCATTTT. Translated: CAWSGQGNQPQHF. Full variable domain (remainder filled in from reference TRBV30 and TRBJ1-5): SQTIHQWPATLVQPVGSPLSLECTVEGTSNPNLYWYRQAAGRGLQLLFYSVGIGQISSEVPQNLSASRPQDRQFILSSKKLLLSDSGFYLCAWSGQGNQPQHFGDGTRLSIL.

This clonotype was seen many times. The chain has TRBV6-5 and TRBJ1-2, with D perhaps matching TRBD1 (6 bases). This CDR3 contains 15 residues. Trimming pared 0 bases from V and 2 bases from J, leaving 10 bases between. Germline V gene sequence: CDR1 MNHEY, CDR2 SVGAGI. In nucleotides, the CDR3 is TGTGCCAGCAGTTACTCGGTAGGGGGAAACTATGGCTACACCTTC. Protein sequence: CASSYSVGGNYGYTF.

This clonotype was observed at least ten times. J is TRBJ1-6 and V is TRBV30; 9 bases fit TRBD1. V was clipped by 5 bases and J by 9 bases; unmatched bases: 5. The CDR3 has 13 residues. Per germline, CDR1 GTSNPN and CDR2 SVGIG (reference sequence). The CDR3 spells CAWAGQGFSPLHF. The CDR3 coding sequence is TGTGCCTGGGCCGGACAGGGGTTTTCACCCCTCCACTTT.

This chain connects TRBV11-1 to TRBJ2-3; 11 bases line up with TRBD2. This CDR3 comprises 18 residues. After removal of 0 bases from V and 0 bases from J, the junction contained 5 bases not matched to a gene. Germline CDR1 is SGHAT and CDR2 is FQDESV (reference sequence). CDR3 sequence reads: CASSLARLAGGSTDTQYF. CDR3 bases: TGTGCCAGCAGCTTAGCGCGGCTAGCGGGGGGAAGCACAGATACGCAGTATTTT.

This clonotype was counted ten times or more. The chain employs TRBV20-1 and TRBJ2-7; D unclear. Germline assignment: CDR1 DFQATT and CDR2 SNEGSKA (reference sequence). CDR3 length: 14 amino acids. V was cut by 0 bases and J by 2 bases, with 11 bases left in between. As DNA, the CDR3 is TGCAGTGCTAGAGATCCAAGGGCCCCCTACGAGCAGTACTTC. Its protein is CSARDPRAPYEQYF.

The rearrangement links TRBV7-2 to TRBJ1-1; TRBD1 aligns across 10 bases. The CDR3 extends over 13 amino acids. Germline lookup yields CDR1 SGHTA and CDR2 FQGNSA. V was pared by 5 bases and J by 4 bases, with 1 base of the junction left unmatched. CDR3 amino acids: CASSRQGATEAFF. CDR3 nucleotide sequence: TGTGCCAGCAGCAGACAGGGGGCCACTGAAGCTTTCTTT.

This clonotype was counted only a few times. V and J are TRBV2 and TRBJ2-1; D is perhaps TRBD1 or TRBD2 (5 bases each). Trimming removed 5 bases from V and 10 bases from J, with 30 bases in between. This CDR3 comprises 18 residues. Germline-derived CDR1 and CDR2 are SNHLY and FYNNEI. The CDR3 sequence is CASSYVHLRGQGVYEQFF. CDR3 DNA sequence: TGTGCCAGCAGTTACGTCCATCTTCGGGGTCAGGGAGTCTACGAGCAGTTCTTC.

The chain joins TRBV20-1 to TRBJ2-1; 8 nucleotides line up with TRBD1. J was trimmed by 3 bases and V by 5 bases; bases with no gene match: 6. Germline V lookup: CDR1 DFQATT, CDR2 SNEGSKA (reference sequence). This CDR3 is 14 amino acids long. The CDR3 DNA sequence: TGCAGTGCTCAAACAGGGGGAAGCTACAATGAGCAGTTCTTC. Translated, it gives CSAQTGGSYNEQFF.

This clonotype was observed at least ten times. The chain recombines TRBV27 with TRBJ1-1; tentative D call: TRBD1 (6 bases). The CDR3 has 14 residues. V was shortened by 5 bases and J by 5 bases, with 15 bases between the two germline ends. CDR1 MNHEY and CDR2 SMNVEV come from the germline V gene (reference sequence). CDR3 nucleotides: TGTGCCAGCAGTCCTGGACCTCAGGGGACTGAAGCTTTCTTT. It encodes CASSPGPQGTEAFF.

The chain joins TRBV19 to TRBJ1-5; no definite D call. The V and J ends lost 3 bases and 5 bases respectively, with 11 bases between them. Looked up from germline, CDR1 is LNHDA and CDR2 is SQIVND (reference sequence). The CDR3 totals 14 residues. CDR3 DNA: TGTGCCAGTAGTATGCGAAGTTTGGATCAGCCCCAGCATTTT. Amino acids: CASSMRSLDQPQHF.

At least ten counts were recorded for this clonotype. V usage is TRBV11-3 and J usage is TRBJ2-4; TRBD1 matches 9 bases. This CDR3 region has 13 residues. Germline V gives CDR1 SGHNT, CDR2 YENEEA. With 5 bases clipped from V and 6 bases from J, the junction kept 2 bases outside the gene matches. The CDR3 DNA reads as TGTGCCAGCAGCCAGGGACAGGGAAACATTCAGTACTTC. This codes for CASSQGQGNIQYF.